This is a list of T cell receptor beta chains from one sample in a study of cytomegalovirus exposure and HLA in healthy donors. Using immunoSEQ multiplex PCR, the repertoire was profiled, and TCRdb retains in-frame clones only, with some absent. The table has tens of thousands of clones, around four fifths seen once. Sequencing used PBMCs. The source is a male donor in good health and CMV-seropositive. CDR3s include the opening cysteine and the closing phenylalanine or tryptophan. The D gene is left open where the match is weak. Part of the rows lack a size; the others show once, few, many or a class for expanded clones.

abundance: NA; j_gene: TRBJ1-2; v_gene: TRBV28; d_gene: NA; CDR3nt: TGTGCCAGCAGTTTGACAACCTATGGCTACACCTTC; CDR3aa: CASSLTTYGYTF
abundance: NA; j_gene: TRBJ2-7; v_gene: TRBV5-1; d_gene: NA; CDR3nt: TGCGCCAGCAGCTGGCAGGTCGCCTACGAGCAGTACTTC; CDR3aa: CASSWQVAYEQYF
abundance: few; j_gene: TRBJ2-6; v_gene: TRBV15; d_gene: NA; CDR3nt: TGTGCCACCAGCAGAGATCGGAGCTCTGGGGCCAACGTCCTGACTTTC; CDR3aa: CATSRDRSSGANVLTF
abundance: few; j_gene: TRBJ1-5; v_gene: TRBV28; d_gene: TRBD1; CDR3nt: TGTGCCAGCAGTGAGGGGGCTCAGCCCCAGCATTTT; CDR3aa: CASSEGAQPQHF
abundance: NA; j_gene: TRBJ2-7; v_gene: TRBV9; d_gene: NA; CDR3nt: TGTGCCAGCAGCGTAGAACCGGAACTGGGGGGGGCCCAGTACTTC; CDR3aa: CASSVEPELGGAQYF
abundance: NA; j_gene: TRBJ1-5; v_gene: TRBV7-9; d_gene: NA; CDR3nt: TGTGCCAGCAGCCACGCCGAGGGACCCCAGCATTTT; CDR3aa: CASSHAEGPQHF
abundance: NA; j_gene: TRBJ2-1; v_gene: TRBV5-1; d_gene: TRBD1; CDR3nt: TGCGCCAGCAGCTTGGGACAGGGTACTGAGCAGTTCTTC; CDR3aa: CASSLGQGTEQFF
abundance: few; j_gene: TRBJ1-1; v_gene: TRBV6-6; d_gene: NA; CDR3nt: TGTGCCAGCAGTCCTGAAACAGGGCTGGCTGAAGCTTTCTTT; CDR3aa: CASSPETGLAEAFF
abundance: NA; j_gene: TRBJ1-2; v_gene: TRBV11-2; d_gene: NA; CDR3nt: TGTGCCAGCAGCTTAGTCCTGGGGCGGGGAGGCCACTATGGCTACACCTTC; CDR3aa: CASSLVLGRGGHYGYTF
abundance: NA; j_gene: TRBJ2-3; v_gene: TRBV19; d_gene: TRBD1; CDR3nt: TGTGCCAGTAGTGGGAGGGGACAGGGGATAACAGATACGCAGTATTTT; CDR3aa: CASSGRGQGITDTQYF
abundance: NA; j_gene: TRBJ2-1; v_gene: TRBV9; d_gene: TRBD2; CDR3nt: TGTGCCAGCAGCCCGAGACTAGCGGGGACCTCCTACAATGAGCAGTTCTTC; CDR3aa: CASSPRLAGTSYNEQFF
abundance: NA; j_gene: TRBJ1-3; v_gene: TRBV9; d_gene: NA; CDR3nt: TGTGCCAGCAGCGGGCGGGATGCGTGGGACACCATATATTTT; CDR3aa: CASSGRDAWDTIYF
abundance: once; j_gene: TRBJ1-1; v_gene: TRBV5-1; d_gene: NA; CDR3nt: TGCGCCAGCAGCGGGATACAGGGTGGTAACACTGAAGCTTTCTTT; CDR3aa: CASSGIQGGNTEAFF
abundance: once; j_gene: TRBJ1-2; v_gene: TRBV6-5; d_gene: NA; CDR3nt: TGTGCCAGCAGTGGAGGAGGTGGCTACACCTTC; CDR3aa: CASSGGGGYTF
abundance: NA; j_gene: TRBJ2-5; v_gene: TRBV30; d_gene: NA; CDR3nt: TGTGCCTGGAGTGTACAGACCCAGTACTTC; CDR3aa: CAWSVQTQYF
abundance: NA; j_gene: TRBJ1-1; v_gene: TRBV7-2; d_gene: NA; CDR3nt: TGTGCCAGCAGCGTATCACAGGGGAACACTGAAGCTTTCTTT; CDR3aa: CASSVSQGNTEAFF
abundance: NA; j_gene: TRBJ1-2; v_gene: TRBV7-3; d_gene: NA; CDR3nt: TGTGCCAGCAGCTTAATTGGTACGGTTAACTATGGCTACACCTTC; CDR3aa: CASSLIGTVNYGYTF
abundance: once; j_gene: TRBJ1-2; v_gene: TRBV7-9; d_gene: NA; CDR3nt: TGTGCCAGCAGTCCTACAGGGCCTTCTAACTATGGCTACACCTTC; CDR3aa: CASSPTGPSNYGYTF
abundance: NA; j_gene: TRBJ2-5; v_gene: TRBV6-5; d_gene: NA; CDR3nt: TGTGCCAGCAGTTACTCGGACAGAGGGGACCAGTACTTC; CDR3aa: CASSYSDRGDQYF
abundance: NA; j_gene: TRBJ2-7; v_gene: TRBV27; d_gene: NA; CDR3nt: TGTGCCAGCAGTTTACAGGGAACCCCCATCTACGAGCAGTACTTC; CDR3aa: CASSLQGTPIYEQYF
abundance: few; j_gene: TRBJ2-4; v_gene: TRBV2; d_gene: NA; CDR3nt: TGTGCCAGCAGTGCCGGAAAGGGGGCCAAAAACATTCAGTACTTC; CDR3aa: CASSAGKGAKNIQYF
abundance: NA; j_gene: TRBJ2-1; v_gene: TRBV5-1; d_gene: TRBD2; CDR3nt: TGCGCCAGCAGCTTTGGACTAGGAAATGAGCAGTTCTTC; CDR3aa: CASSFGLGNEQFF
abundance: NA; j_gene: TRBJ1-2; v_gene: TRBV27; d_gene: NA; CDR3nt: TGTGCCAGCAGTCCCTACGGACAGTTCCATGGCTACACCTTC; CDR3aa: CASSPYGQFHGYTF
abundance: once; j_gene: TRBJ1-1; v_gene: TRBV19; d_gene: NA; CDR3nt: TGTGCCAGTAGTATAGGTCTTAGGGGTGAAGCTTTCTTT; CDR3aa: CASSIGLRGEAFF
abundance: NA; j_gene: TRBJ1-3; v_gene: TRBV5-6; d_gene: TRBD1; CDR3nt: TGTGCCAGCAGCACGGGACAGGGTAGCTCTGGAAACACCATATATTTT; CDR3aa: CASSTGQGSSGNTIYF
abundance: NA; j_gene: TRBJ1-1; v_gene: TRBV6-4; d_gene: NA; CDR3nt: TGTGCCAGCGACGTCGGGACAGAAGCTTTCTTT; CDR3aa: CASDVGTEAFF
abundance: NA; j_gene: TRBJ2-7; v_gene: TRBV7-2; d_gene: TRBD1; CDR3nt: TGTGCCAGCAGGGGGGACAGTCTAGGTGAGCAGTACTTC; CDR3aa: CASRGDSLGEQYF
abundance: NA; j_gene: TRBJ2-7; v_gene: TRBV7-6; d_gene: NA; CDR3nt: TGTGCCAGCAGCCTATACTCCGGGACACAGTACGAGCAGTACTTC; CDR3aa: CASSLYSGTQYEQYF
abundance: NA; j_gene: TRBJ2-5; v_gene: TRBV10-3; d_gene: TRBD2; CDR3nt: TGTGCCATCAGTGAGCCCGGGGCTAGCGGTGGGGAGACCCAGTACTTC; CDR3aa: CAISEPGASGGETQYF
abundance: NA; j_gene: TRBJ2-3; v_gene: TRBV6-4; d_gene: TRBD1; CDR3nt: TGTGCCAGCAGTGAGGGACAGGGGGCAGATACGCAGTATTTT; CDR3aa: CASSEGQGADTQYF
abundance: NA; j_gene: TRBJ2-7; v_gene: TRBV10-3; d_gene: TRBD1; CDR3nt: TGTGCCATCAGTGGATCCGGGACAGGTAACTACGAGCAGTACTTC; CDR3aa: CAISGSGTGNYEQYF
abundance: NA; j_gene: TRBJ2-7; v_gene: TRBV7-2; d_gene: NA; CDR3nt: TGTGCCAGCAGCCCCGGGGTTTCGGTCGACGAGCAGTACTTC; CDR3aa: CASSPGVSVDEQYF
abundance: NA; j_gene: TRBJ1-6; v_gene: TRBV27; d_gene: NA; CDR3nt: TGTGCCAGCAGTTCCCGCTGGGGAGGTAATTCACCCCTCCACTTT; CDR3aa: CASSSRWGGNSPLHF
abundance: NA; j_gene: TRBJ1-2; v_gene: TRBV6-4; d_gene: NA; CDR3nt: TGTGCCAGCACTAGCGGCGAGGGGAACTATGGCTACACCTTC; CDR3aa: CASTSGEGNYGYTF